This T cell receptor beta chain originates from a study of T-cell reconstitution after alpha-beta-depleted transplantation in children. This clonotype has a count of ten or more. Preparing the TCRbeta library involved the use of unique molecular identifiers. A single record per CDR3 protein comes from TCRdb applying MiXCR to the PCR reads. The table includes 200,000 to 250,000 distinct CDR3 sequences, 8.2% detected once. The V end lost 0 bases, the J end lost 5 bases, and 22 bases lay between the germline ends. Germline V gives CDR1 DFQATT, CDR2 SNEGSKA (reference sequence). CDR3 length equals 17 residues.

The sequence derives from a male patient under 18 who had a stem cell transplant for acute lymphoblastic leukemia, so the T cells may come from the graft donor. The V gene is TRBV20-1, the J gene TRBJ2-5, with D possibly called TRBD1 or TRBD2 (6 bases each). The sample consisted of PBMCs, mostly from graft donor cells, taken 180 days after TCRalphabeta/CD19-depleted stem cell transplant. CDR3 in amino acids: CSARDRVGWGARETQYF. CDR3 DNA sequence: TGCAGTGCTAGAGATCGGGTTGGTTGGGGGGCGCGGGAGACCCAGTACTTC.